Listed below are T cell receptor beta chains from one sample, sequenced in a study of blood T cell repertoires in COVID-19. The assay was immunoSEQ multiplex PCR, and TCRdb's table has in-frame clones only and misses some. The sample comprises 160,000 or so clones, around nine tenths of which are singletons, and approximately 10% rests with the top ten. The sample consisted of peripheral blood. Source of these receptors: a woman in her seventies with COVID-19, enrolled during active disease. CDR3s include the opening cysteine and the closing phenylalanine or tryptophan. The order of the fields is V gene, J gene, clone size, D gene, CDR3 DNA, CDR3 protein. D genes are given only for firm matches. Clone size, where shown, is once, few, many, or a class for clones that have expanded.

TRBV7-2	TRBJ2-3	.	.	TGTGCCAGCAGCACGACAGTCACAGATACGCAGTATTTT	CASSTTVTDTQYF
TRBV7-8	TRBJ1-3	.	TRBD1	TGTGCCAGCAGCTTAGGGGACAGGGCATATGGAAACACCATATATTTT	CASSLGDRAYGNTIYF
TRBV7-2	TRBJ1-3	.	TRBD1	TGTGCCAGCAGCTTCCACAGGGGGGCTGGAAACACCATATATTTT	CASSFHRGAGNTIYF
TRBV6-4	TRBJ1-1	.	.	TGTGCCAGCAGTTGGGACACCACGAACACTGAAGCTTTCTTT	CASSWDTTNTEAFF
TRBV6-5	TRBJ1-1	.	.	TGTGCCAGCAGTTCGGACTGGCTGGGCACTGAAGCTTTCTTT	CASSSDWLGTEAFF
TRBV29-1	TRBJ2-4	once	.	TGCAGCGTTGAACTCGGTTCGGACATTCAGTACTTC	CSVELGSDIQYF
TRBV27	TRBJ1-6	.	.	TGTGCCAGCAGTTTAGAGGTGAACAGGTCCTATAATTCACCCCTCCACTTT	CASSLEVNRSYNSPLHF
TRBV7-2	TRBJ2-5	.	TRBD2	TGTGCCAGCAGCTTAGAGCAGCGGGGGTTTGAGACCCAGTACTTC	CASSLEQRGFETQYF
TRBV29-1	TRBJ1-2	.	.	TGCAGCCCAGGGGACAACGGCATGGGCTACACCTTC	CSPGDNGMGYTF
TRBV6-2/TRBV6-3	TRBJ1-2	.	.	TGTGCCAGCAGTCGAGCCGGGGTCGATTCTAACTATGGCTACACCTTC	CASSRAGVDSNYGYTF
TRBV13	TRBJ2-7	once	TRBD2	TGTGCCAGCAGCACCCGACTAGCGGGGGCGTCACGCGAGCAGTACTTC	CASSTRLAGASREQYF
TRBV24-1	TRBJ2-1	.	TRBD1	TGTGCCACCGCCGGGACAGGGACCTACAATGAGCAGTTCTTC	CATAGTGTYNEQFF
TRBV20-1	TRBJ2-2	.	TRBD1	TGCAGTGCTAGTAGGGGACAGTTGGGAACCGGGGAGCTGTTTTTT	CSASRGQLGTGELFF
TRBV6-2/TRBV6-3	TRBJ2-3	once	TRBD2	TGTGCCAGCAGATACAAGACTAGCGGGGGCCCGGGGGCCACAGATACGCAGTATTTT	CASRYKTSGGPGATDTQYF
TRBV3-1/TRBV3-2	TRBJ2-1	.	.	TGTGCCAGCAGCCAAGCGGGGGGCTTGGGGGGTTACAATGAGCAGTTCTTC	CASSQAGGLGGYNEQFF
TRBV10-2	TRBJ1-6	.	.	TGCGCCAGCAGTGAGCCGACAGAGCGAAATTCACCCCTCCACTTT	CASSEPTERNSPLHF